This T cell receptor (beta chain) was sequenced during a study of T cell responses to AZD1222 COVID-19 vaccine (dated by TCRdb to about 2021). Some background on the complete study: TCR sequencing covered 233 trial participants: some 210 given two doses of AZD1222 and about 26 given two doses of MenACWY control vaccine. Trial participants were enrolled by age into 18-55, 56-69 and 70-plus year subgroups, with roughly 150, 30 and 60 TCR-sequenced participants respectively.

The meaning of the sample's time point label: about 28 days (+/-7) after the second vaccine dose. AZD1222 recipients with second doses at about 4 weeks or about 12 weeks were pooled, because spike-specific TCR depth and breadth did not differ between schedules. Samples from vaccinated people were obtained from the UK trials COV001 and COV002, which included a single-blind randomized controlled phase 2/3 trial of AZD1222 (ChAdOx1 nCoV-19) in healthy adults. For TCRbeta chain sequencing, PBMC samples were collected from trial participants at day 0 and at day 28 after the second dose. Spanning cysteine to phenylalanine, the CDR3 consists of 16 amino acids. Of the read, only the CDR3 DNA is kept; its 48 bases are in frame from base 1. From the germline V gene (reference sequence), CDR1 is MNHNY and CDR2 is SVGAGI. V ends up 4 bases short and J 0 bases short, with an unmatched junction base count of 8.

Study-wide conclusions, independent of this receptor: Most participants were white British and females outnumbered males, and the authors suggested that clonal diversity may have been underestimated. The 56-69-year group was small, and its depth increase did not reach significance, likely because of low power. Epitopes outside the regions mutated in the B.1.351 and B.1.1.7 variants were reportedly recognized by nearly half of the unique spike-specific TCRs. Because no day 14 peak-response samples were available, repertoires were characterized only after the peak T cell response. Conclusions about previously exposed vaccinees are limited, since just six AZD1222 recipients were seropositive for SARS-CoV-2 at baseline. After two AZD1222 doses, both the breadth and the depth of spike-specific TCRs were significantly higher than at day 0 and than in MenACWY recipients. The whole spike protein was spanned by vaccine-associated CD4 TCRs, and dominant responses were seen in regions 160-218 and 743-854.

Regarding this clone: Its antigen is still unknown. The input lacks base qualities; no much larger clone sits a single base away.

The CDR3 regions of human TCRbeta chains were analyzed by immunosequencing. Processing in the source paper ran as follows. Repertoire TCRs were checked for matches against a reference library of SARS-CoV-2-specific TCRs that had been generated using the MIRA antigen-specificity platform. Breadth was defined as the fraction of unique TCRs that were SARS-CoV-2-associated. Depth was defined as the fraction of total T cells that were SARS-CoV-2-associated. Using the MIRA data, each spike-specific TCR was assigned both to the spike region to which the TCR was reactive and to a CD4 or CD8 class. Log10-transformed breadth and depth values were compared by one-way ANOVA with Sidak's multiple comparisons tests. Not all clones reach the TCRdb copy of this immuneACCESS table, which keeps in-frame sequences only. Checked studies attribute under half of the gap to unresolved V genes and leave the rest unexplained. Clone size and the V and J calls come from that table; the DNA yielded D and trimming. Across this sample there are 150,000 to 200,000 clones, with approximately 91% seen only once. Less than 1.5% of the sample is taken by the ten largest.

Recombination joined TRBV6-6 with TRBJ2-7; 8 junctional bases match TRBD1. The TCR sequence derives from an adult who received the AZD1222 COVID-19 vaccine. Source: peripheral blood, taken 28 days after the second AZD1222 dose. The nucleotide sequence is given as TGTGCCAGCAGTTTCACGACAGGGGCGAGCTCCTACGAGCAGTACTTC. The resulting protein is CASSFTTGASSYEQYF.